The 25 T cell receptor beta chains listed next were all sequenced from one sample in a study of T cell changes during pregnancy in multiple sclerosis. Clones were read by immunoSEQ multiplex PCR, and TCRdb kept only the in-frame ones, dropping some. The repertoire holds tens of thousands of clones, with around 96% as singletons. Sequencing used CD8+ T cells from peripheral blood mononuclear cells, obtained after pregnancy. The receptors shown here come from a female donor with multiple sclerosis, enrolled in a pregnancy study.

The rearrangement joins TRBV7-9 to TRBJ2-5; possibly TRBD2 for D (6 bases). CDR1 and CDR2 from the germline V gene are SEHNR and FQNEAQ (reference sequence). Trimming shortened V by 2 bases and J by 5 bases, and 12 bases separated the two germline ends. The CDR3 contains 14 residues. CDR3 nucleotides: TGTGCCAGCAGCTTACTTGGGGGGAGTGAGACCCAGTACTTC. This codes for CASSLLGGSETQYF.

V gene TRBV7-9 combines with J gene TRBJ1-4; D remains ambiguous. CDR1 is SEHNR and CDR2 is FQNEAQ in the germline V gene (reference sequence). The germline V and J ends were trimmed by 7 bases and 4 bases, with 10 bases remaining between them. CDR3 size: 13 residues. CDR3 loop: CASIPVLNEKLFF. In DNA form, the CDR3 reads TGTGCCAGCATCCCGGTACTTAATGAAAAACTGTTTTTT.

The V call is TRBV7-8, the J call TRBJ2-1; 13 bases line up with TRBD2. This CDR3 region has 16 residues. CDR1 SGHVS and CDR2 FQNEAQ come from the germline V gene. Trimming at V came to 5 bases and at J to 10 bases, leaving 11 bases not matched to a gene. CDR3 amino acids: CASSVGLAGPPGEQFF. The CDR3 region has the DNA TGTGCCAGCAGCGTGGGACTAGCGGGACCCCCCGGGGAGCAGTTCTTC.

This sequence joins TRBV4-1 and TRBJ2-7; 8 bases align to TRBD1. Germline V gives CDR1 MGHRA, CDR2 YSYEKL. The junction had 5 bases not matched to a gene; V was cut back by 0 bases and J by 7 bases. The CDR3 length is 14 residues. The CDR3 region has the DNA TGCGCCAGCAGCCAAGAAACAGGGGGTAAGGAGCAGTACTTC. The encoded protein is CASSQETGGKEQYF.

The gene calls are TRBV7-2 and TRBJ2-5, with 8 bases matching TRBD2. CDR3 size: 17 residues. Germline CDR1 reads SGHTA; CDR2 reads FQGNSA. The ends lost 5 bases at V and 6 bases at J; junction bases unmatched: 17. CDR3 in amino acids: CASSARQAGARVQTQYF. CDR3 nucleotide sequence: TGTGCCAGCAGCGCCCGTCAAGCGGGAGCACGGGTTCAGACCCAGTACTTC.

CDR3 DNA: TGTGCCAGCAGCTCCTTAACAATCCGGGACAGGAATGAAAAACTGTTTTTT. Encoded protein: CASSSLTIRDRNEKLFF. The chain couples TRBV7-9 to TRBJ1-4, with 8 nucleotides matching TRBD1. This CDR3 has 17 amino acids. Trimming removed 4 bases from V and 5 bases from J; junction bases left unmatched: 12. Germline lookup yields CDR1 SEHNR and CDR2 FQNEAQ (reference sequence).

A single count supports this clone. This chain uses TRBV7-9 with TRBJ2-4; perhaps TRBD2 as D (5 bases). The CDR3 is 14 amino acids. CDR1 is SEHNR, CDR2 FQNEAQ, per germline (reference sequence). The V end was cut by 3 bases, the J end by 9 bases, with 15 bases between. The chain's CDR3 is CASSFPDRGGIQYF. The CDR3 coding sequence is TGTGCCAGCAGCTTCCCCGATCGGGGTGGCATTCAGTACTTC.

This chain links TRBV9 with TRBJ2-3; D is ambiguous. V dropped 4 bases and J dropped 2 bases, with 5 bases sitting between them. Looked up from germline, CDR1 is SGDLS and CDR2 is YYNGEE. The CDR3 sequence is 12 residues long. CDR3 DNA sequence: TGTGCCAGCAGCCCTAACACAGATACGCAGTATTTT. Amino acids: CASSPNTDTQYF.

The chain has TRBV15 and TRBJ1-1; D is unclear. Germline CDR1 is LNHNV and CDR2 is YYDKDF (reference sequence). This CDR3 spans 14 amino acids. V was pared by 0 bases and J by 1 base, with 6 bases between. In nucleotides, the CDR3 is TGTGCCACCAGCAGAGATCGCGGGAACACTGAAGCTTTCTTT. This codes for CATSRDRGNTEAFF.

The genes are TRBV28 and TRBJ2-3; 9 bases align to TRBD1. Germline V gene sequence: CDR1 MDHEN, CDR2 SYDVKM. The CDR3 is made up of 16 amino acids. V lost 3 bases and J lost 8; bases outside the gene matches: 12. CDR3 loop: CASSFPGLQGAGTQYF. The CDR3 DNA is TGTGCCAGCAGTTTTCCGGGATTACAGGGGGCCGGTACGCAGTATTTT.

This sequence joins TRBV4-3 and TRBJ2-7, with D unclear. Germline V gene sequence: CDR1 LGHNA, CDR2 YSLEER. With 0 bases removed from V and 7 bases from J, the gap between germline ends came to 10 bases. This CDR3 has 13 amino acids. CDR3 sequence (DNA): TGCGCCAGCAGCCAAGATTTTTTCAGGGAGCAGTACTTC. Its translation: CASSQDFFREQYF.

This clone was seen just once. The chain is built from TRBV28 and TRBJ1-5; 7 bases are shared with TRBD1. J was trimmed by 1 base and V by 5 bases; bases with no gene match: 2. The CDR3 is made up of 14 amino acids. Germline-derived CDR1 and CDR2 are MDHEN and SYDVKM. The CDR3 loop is CASSQGDSNQPQHF. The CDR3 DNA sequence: TGTGCCAGCAGTCAGGGGGACAGCAATCAGCCCCAGCATTTT.

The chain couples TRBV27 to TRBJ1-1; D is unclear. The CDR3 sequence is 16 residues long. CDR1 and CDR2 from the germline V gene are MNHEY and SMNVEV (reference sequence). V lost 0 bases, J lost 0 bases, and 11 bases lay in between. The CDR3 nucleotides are TGTGCCAGCAGTTTATCCACAGTGTACCTGAACACTGAAGCTTTCTTT. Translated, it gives CASSLSTVYLNTEAFF.

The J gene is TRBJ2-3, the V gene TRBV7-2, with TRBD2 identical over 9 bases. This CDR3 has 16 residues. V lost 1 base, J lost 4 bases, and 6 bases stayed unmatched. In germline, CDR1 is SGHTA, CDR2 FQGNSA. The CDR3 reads CASSLGVSGSSDTQYF. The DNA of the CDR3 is TGTGCCAGCAGCTTAGGAGTTAGCGGGAGCTCAGATACGCAGTATTTT.

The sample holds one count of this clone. The CDR3 DNA reads as TGTGCCAGCAGGGAGACTCGAGGGACTGAAGCTTTCTTT. It is translated as CASRETRGTEAFF. This chain connects TRBV6-1 to TRBJ1-1; D is unresolved. Looked up from germline, CDR1 is MNHNS and CDR2 is SASEGT. CDR3 size: 13 residues. The V gene lost 6 bases and the J gene lost 5 bases, with 13 bases spanning the gap.

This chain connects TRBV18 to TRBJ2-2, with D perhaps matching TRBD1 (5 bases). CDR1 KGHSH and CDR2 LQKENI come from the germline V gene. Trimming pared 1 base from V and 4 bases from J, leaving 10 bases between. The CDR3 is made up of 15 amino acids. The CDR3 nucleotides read TGTGCCAGCTCACCACAACAGGACGGCACCGGGGAGCTGTTTTTT. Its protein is CASSPQQDGTGELFF.

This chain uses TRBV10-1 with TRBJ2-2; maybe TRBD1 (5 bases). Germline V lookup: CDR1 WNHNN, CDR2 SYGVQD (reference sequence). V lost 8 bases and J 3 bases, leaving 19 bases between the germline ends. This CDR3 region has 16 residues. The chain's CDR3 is CASLLDNVMYTGELFF. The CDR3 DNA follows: TGCGCCAGCTTGTTGGACAACGTAATGTACACCGGGGAGCTGTTTTTT.

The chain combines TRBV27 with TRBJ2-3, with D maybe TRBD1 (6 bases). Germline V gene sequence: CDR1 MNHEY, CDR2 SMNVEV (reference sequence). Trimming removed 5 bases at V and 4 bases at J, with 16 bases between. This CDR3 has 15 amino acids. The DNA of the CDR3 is TGTGCCAGCAGTCACCCCCAGGGGCAGGCAGATACGCAGTATTTT. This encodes CASSHPQGQADTQYF.

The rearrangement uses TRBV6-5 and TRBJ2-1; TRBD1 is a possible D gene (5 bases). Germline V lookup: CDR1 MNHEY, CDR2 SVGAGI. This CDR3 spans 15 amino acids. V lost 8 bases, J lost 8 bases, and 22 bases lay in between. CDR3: CASSQARVPVYEQFF. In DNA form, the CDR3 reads TGTGCCAGCTCCCAAGCCAGGGTTCCTGTCTATGAGCAGTTCTTC.

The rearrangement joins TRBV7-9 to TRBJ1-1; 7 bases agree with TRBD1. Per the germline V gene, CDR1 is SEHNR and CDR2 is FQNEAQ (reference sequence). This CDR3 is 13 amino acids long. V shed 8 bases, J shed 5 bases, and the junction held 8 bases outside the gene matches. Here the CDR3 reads CASLLVQGTEAFF. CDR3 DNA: TGTGCCAGCCTATTGGTACAGGGGACTGAAGCTTTCTTT. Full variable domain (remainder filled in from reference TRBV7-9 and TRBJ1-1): DTGVSQNPRHKITKRGQNVTFRCDPISEHNRLYWYRQTLGQGPEFLTYFQNEAQLEKSRLLSDRFSAERPKGSFSTLEIQRTEQGDSAMYLCASLLVQGTEAFFGQGTRLTVV.

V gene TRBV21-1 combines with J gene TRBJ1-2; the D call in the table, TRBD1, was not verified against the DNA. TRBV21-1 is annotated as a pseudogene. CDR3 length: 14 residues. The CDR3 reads CASTPTGDSFGYTF. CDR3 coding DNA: TGTGCCAGCACCCCGACAGGGGACAGTTTCGGCTACACCTTC.

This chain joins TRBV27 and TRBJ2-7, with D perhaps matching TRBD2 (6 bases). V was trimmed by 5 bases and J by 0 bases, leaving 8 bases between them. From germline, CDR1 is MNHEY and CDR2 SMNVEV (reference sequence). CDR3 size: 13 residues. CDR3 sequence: CASSAGTSYEQYF. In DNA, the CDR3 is TGTGCCAGCAGTGCGGGAACCTCCTACGAGCAGTACTTC.

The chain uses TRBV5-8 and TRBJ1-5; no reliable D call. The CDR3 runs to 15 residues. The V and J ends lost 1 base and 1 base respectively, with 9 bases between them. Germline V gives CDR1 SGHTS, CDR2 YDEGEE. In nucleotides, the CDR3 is TGTGCCAGCAGCTTGCGAACGGGGAGCAATCAGCCCCAGCATTTT. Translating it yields CASSLRTGSNQPQHF.

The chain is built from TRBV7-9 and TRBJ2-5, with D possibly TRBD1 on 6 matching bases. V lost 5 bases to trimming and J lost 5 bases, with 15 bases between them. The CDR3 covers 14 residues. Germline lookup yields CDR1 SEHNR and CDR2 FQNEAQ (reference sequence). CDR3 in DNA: TGTGCCAGCAGCATAACGGACAGCGCTGAGACCCAGTACTTC. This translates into CASSITDSAETQYF.

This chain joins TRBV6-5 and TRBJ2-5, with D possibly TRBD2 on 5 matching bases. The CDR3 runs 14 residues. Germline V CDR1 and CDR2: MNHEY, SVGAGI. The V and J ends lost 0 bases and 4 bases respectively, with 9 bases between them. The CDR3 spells CASSYSEGIETQYF. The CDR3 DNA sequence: TGTGCCAGCAGTTACTCAGAGGGTATAGAGACCCAGTACTTC.